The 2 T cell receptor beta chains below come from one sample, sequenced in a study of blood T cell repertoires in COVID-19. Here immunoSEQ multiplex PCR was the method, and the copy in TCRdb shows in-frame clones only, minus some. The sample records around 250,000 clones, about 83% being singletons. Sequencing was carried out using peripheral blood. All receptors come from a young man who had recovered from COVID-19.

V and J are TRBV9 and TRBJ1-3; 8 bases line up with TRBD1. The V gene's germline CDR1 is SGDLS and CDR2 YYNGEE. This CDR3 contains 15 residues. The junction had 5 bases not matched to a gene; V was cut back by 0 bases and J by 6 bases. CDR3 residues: CASSVDVRGQNTIYF. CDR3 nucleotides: TGTGCCAGCAGCGTAGACGTCAGGGGGCAAAACACCATATATTTT.

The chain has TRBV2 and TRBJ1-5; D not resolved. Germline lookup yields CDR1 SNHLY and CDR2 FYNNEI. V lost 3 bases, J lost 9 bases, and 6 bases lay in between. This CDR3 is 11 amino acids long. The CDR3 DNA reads TGTGCCAGCAGTGACAGCGGGCCCCAGCATTTT. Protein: CASSDSGPQHF. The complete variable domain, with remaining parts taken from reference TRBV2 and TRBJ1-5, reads EPEVTQTPSHQVTQMGQEVILRCVPISNHLYFYWYRQILGQKVEFLVSFYNNEISEKSEIFDDQFSVERPDGSNFTLKIRSTKLEDSAMYFCASSDSGPQHFGDGTRLSIL.